Given below is one T cell receptor beta chain in context. Its specificity is not known. The sample originates from a study of cytomegalovirus exposure and HLA in healthy donors. With 60 Vbeta and 13 Jbeta primers, the PCR was carried out. Data came from immunoSEQ multiplex PCR; TCRdb stores just in-frame clones and leaves some out. The data contain more than 95,000 clones, more than 70% of them singletons. Study-wide points: Sequencing likely generated an artifact that appeared as a cluster of highly shared sequence variants. A later analysis found TCR association rates differed by HLA locus, highest for DRB1 and lowest for HLA-C. In a later analysis, at a false discovery rate of 0.05, some 17,000 TCR beta sequences were associated with HLA alleles.

Trimming removed 1 base from V and 4 bases from J, with 8 bases in between. CDR1 and CDR2 from the germline V gene are SEHNR and FQNEAQ (reference sequence). The CDR3 consists of 14 residues. This chain links TRBV7-9 with TRBJ2-1; D gene uncertain. The sequence derives from a man aged 45-65 years in good health and CMV-seropositive. Sequences were obtained from PBMCs. The CDR3 region is CASSLGGEYNEQFF. The CDR3 DNA sequence: TGTGCCAGCAGCTTAGGAGGAGAATACAATGAGCAGTTCTTC.